Below, 15 T cell receptor beta chains from the same sample are listed, as sequenced in a study of cytomegalovirus exposure and HLA in healthy donors. The PCR made use of 60 Vbeta and 13 Jbeta primers. Assay: immunoSEQ multiplex PCR; the TCRdb copy retains only in-frame clones and omits some. The sample contains tens of thousands of clones, about 60% of which appear only once. The sequenced sample was PBMCs. The receptors come from a woman aged 25-40 years in good health and CMV-seronegative.

The chain employs TRBV5-1 and TRBJ2-5, with D unresolved. Germline assignment: CDR1 SGHRS and CDR2 YFSETQ. The CDR3 is 14 residues long. V was shortened by 0 bases and J by 4 bases, with 10 bases between the two germline ends. CDR3 protein: CASSLAPQRETQYF. The CDR3 region has the DNA TGCGCCAGCAGCTTGGCCCCCCAGCGAGAGACCCAGTACTTC.

V and J are TRBV11-3 and TRBJ2-1; TRBD2 aligns across 8 bases. In germline, CDR1 is SGHNT, CDR2 YENEEA. The CDR3 runs 13 residues. The V gene end was trimmed by 5 bases and the J gene end by 5 bases; junction bases not matched to a gene: 2. The CDR3 region has the DNA TGTGCCAGCAGCGCGGGACTAGACAATGAGCAGTTCTTC. Amino acid sequence: CASSAGLDNEQFF.

The chain recombines TRBV7-7 with TRBJ2-3; TRBD1 is a possible D gene (5 bases). Between the trimmed V and J ends, which lost 3 bases and 1 base, there was a span of 11 bases. Germline lookup yields CDR1 SSHAT and CDR2 FNYEAQ (reference sequence). This CDR3 region has 15 residues. CDR3 in amino acids: CASSFRALGTDTQYF. CDR3 nucleotides: TGTGCCAGCAGCTTCAGGGCTTTGGGCACAGATACGCAGTATTTT.

The gene calls are TRBV11-2 and TRBJ1-4, with no clear D. The CDR3 is 14 residues long. Germline CDR1 reads SGHAT; CDR2 reads FQNNGV. The V end lost 4 bases, the J end lost 4 bases, and 10 bases lay between the germline ends. The CDR3 spells CASSSYLGNEKLFF. CDR3 sequence (DNA): TGTGCCAGCAGCTCCTACCTCGGTAATGAAAAACTGTTTTTT.

This chain links TRBV25-1 with TRBJ2-2; TRBD2 aligns across 10 bases. The germline CDR1 and CDR2 sequences are MGHDK and SYGVNS. V lost 8 bases to trimming and J lost 4 bases; unmatched junction nucleotides: 4. CDR3 length: 14 residues. The CDR3 reads CASSLAGSTGELFF. CDR3 in DNA: TGTGCCAGCTCACTAGCGGGGAGCACCGGGGAGCTGTTTTTT. The full variable domain, completed using reference TRBV25-1 and TRBJ2-2, is EADIYQTPRYLVIGTGKKITLECSQTMGHDKMYWYQQDPGMELHLIHYSYGVNSTEKGDLSSESTVSRIRTEHFPLTLESARPSHTSQYLCASSLAGSTGELFFGEGSRLTVL.

This clone is a singleton in its sample. The chain is built from TRBV19 and TRBJ2-2, with TRBD2 as a possible D gene (5 bases). The ends were cut back, 1 base at V and 2 bases at J, with 5 bases in the middle. CDR1 is LNHDA and CDR2 is SQIVND in the germline V gene (reference sequence). This CDR3 has 14 residues. The CDR3 region is CASSIGLNTGELFF. For the CDR3, the DNA is TGTGCCAGTAGTATAGGACTAAACACCGGGGAGCTGTTTTTT.

V and J are TRBV20-1 and TRBJ2-1; D gene uncertain. V shed 0 bases and J shed 12 bases, with 9 bases lying between them. The CDR3 totals 11 residues. Germline V gene lookup returns CDR1 DFQATT and CDR2 SNEGSKA (reference sequence). The DNA for the CDR3 is TGCAGTGCTAGAGATCGACTCTCGCAGTTCTTC. Translated, it gives CSARDRLSQFF.

In this sample, this clone turned up a few times. The chain carries TRBV5-1 and TRBJ1-1, with 7 bases lining up with TRBD1. The CDR3 spans 14 residues. The trim removed 4 bases at V and 4 bases at J, leaving 7 bases unmatched. Germline CDR1 reads SGHRS; CDR2 reads YFSETQ. In nucleotides, the CDR3 is TGCGCCAGCAGCGGGGACGGGACAGTCACTGAAGCTTTCTTT. Protein product: CASSGDGTVTEAFF. Drawing the rest from reference TRBV5-1 and TRBJ1-1, the complete variable domain is KAGVTQTPRYLIKTRGQQVTLSCSPISGHRSVSWYQQTPGQGLQFLFEYFSETQRNKGNFPGRFSGRQFSNSRSEMNVSTLELGDSALYLCASSGDGTVTEAFFGQGTRLTVV.

The chain carries TRBV2 and TRBJ1-5; 7 nucleotides align to TRBD1. The CDR3 covers 14 residues. The junction had 3 bases not matched to a gene; V was cut back by 0 bases and J by 7 bases. Germline assignment: CDR1 SNHLY and CDR2 FYNNEI. The CDR3 region has the DNA TGTGCCAGCAGTGAAGCAGGGGGCAGGCAGCCCCAGCATTTT. Its protein is CASSEAGGRQPQHF.

V and J are TRBV27 and TRBJ1-2; maybe TRBD1 (6 bases). Per the germline V gene, CDR1 is MNHEY and CDR2 is SMNVEV (reference sequence). The V gene lost 5 bases and the J gene lost 8 bases, with 24 bases spanning the gap. The CDR3 spans 16 residues. The CDR3 is CASSHAGRGLTQGYTF. CDR3 bases: TGTGCCAGCAGTCATGCAGGGAGGGGGTTAACTCAAGGCTACACCTTC.

V is TRBV18 and J is TRBJ1-1, with D unclear. Germline lookup yields CDR1 KGHSH and CDR2 LQKENI. CDR3 length equals 13 residues. V lost 4 bases and J lost 0, with 6 bases in between. The CDR3: CASSLQVNTEAFF. In DNA, the CDR3 is TGTGCCAGCTCACTTCAGGTGAACACTGAAGCTTTCTTT.

The table lists this clone with a count of one. The rearrangement uses TRBV5-1 and TRBJ2-5; the match to TRBD2 covers 13 bases. The CDR3 is 15 amino acids. After removal of 4 bases from V and 4 bases from J, the junction contained 4 bases not matched to a gene. Germline V gene lookup returns CDR1 SGHRS and CDR2 YFSETQ. The CDR3 sequence is CASSPLAGGRETQYF. The CDR3 DNA reads TGCGCCAGCAGCCCACTAGCGGGGGGGCGAGAGACCCAGTACTTC.

CDR3 protein: CASSLLLRADGYTF. The CDR3 coding sequence is TGTGCCAGCAGTTTATTACTCAGGGCGGATGGCTACACCTTC. This rearrangement joins TRBV28 to TRBJ1-2, with D tentatively TRBD1 (5 bases). Trimming took 1 base from V and 6 from J, leaving 12 bases between them. Germline V CDR1 and CDR2: MDHEN, SYDVKM. The length of the CDR3 is 14 residues.

V gene TRBV19 combines with J gene TRBJ2-1; the D is unclear. V lost 5 bases and J 4 bases, leaving 12 bases between the germline ends. The CDR3 runs 14 residues. Germline loops: CDR1 LNHDA, CDR2 SQIVND (reference sequence). CDR3 in amino acids: CASSPRLEYNEQFF. DNA of the CDR3: TGTGCCAGTAGTCCCCGACTTGAATACAATGAGCAGTTCTTC.

This clone occurred once. The chain links TRBV12-5 to TRBJ1-2; D ambiguous. The CDR3 is made up of 13 amino acids. Germline V lookup: CDR1 LGHNT, CDR2 FRNRAP. V was trimmed by 5 bases and J by 1 base, leaving 8 bases between them. The CDR3 loop reads CASGTQVNYGYTF. CDR3 nucleotide sequence: TGTGCTAGTGGTACTCAGGTTAACTATGGCTACACCTTC.